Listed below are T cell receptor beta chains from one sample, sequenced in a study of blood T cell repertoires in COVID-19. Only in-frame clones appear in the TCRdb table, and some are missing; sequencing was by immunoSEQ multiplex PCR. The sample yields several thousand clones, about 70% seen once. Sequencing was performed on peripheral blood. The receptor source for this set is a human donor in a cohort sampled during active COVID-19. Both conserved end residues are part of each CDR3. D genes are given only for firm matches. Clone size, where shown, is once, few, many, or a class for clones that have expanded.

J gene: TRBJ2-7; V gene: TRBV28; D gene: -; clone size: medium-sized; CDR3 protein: CASRPDSSYEQYF; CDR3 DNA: TGTGCCAGCAGACCGGACAGCTCCTACGAGCAGTACTTC
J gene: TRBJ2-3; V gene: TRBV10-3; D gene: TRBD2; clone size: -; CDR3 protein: CAASEAGGVSQYF; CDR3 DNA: TGTGCCGCAAGTGAGGCGGGGGGCGTGTCGCAGTATTTT
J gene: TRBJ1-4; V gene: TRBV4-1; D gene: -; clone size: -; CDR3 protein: CASSQEDPAGGLFF; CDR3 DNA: TGCGCCAGCAGCCAAGAGGACCCCGCGGGAGGACTGTTTTTT
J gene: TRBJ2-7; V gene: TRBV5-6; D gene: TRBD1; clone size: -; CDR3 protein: CASSLGQGVYEQYF; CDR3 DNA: TGTGCCAGCAGCTTGGGCCAGGGGGTTTACGAGCAGTACTTC
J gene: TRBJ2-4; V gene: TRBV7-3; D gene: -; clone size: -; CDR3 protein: CASSPLGGGIQYF; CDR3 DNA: TGTGCCAGCAGCCCCCTGGGAGGAGGCATTCAGTACTTC
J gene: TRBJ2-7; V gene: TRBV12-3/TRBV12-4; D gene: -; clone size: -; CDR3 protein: CASSPGIYEQYF; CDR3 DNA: TGTGCCAGCAGTCCCGGGATTTACGAGCAGTACTTC
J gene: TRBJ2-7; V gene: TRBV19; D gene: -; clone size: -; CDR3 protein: CASSIGHFYEQYF; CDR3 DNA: TGTGCCAGTAGTATAGGACATTTTTACGAGCAGTACTTC
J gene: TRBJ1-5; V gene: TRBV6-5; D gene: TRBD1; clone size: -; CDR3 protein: CASRLTGDSNQPQHF; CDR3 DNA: TGTGCCAGCCGCCTGACAGGGGATAGCAATCAGCCCCAGCATTTT
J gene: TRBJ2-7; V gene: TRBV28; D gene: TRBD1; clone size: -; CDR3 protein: CASSPGQGPGRHEQYF; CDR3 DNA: TGTGCCAGCAGTCCGGGACAGGGGCCGGGTAGACACGAGCAGTACTTC
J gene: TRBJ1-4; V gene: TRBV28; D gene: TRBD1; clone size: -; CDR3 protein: CASSLSGQGREKLFF; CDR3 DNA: TGTGCCAGCAGTTTATCGGGACAGGGTAGAGAAAAACTGTTTTTT
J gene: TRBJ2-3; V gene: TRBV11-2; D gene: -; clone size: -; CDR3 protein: CASSLDLAGSDTQYF; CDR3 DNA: TGTGCCAGCAGCTTAGATCTTGCAGGGTCAGATACGCAGTATTTT
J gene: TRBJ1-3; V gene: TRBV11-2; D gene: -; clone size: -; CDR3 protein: CASSSRLDFYNTIYF; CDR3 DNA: TGTGCCAGCAGCTCCCGGTTGGACTTTTATAACACCATATATTTT
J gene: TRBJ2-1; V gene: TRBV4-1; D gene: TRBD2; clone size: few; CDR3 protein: CASSPGLAGQDEQFF; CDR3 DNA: TGCGCCAGCAGCCCGGGACTAGCGGGACAGGATGAGCAGTTCTTC
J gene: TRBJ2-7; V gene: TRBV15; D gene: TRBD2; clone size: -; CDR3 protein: CATSRSRSGLAADYEQYF; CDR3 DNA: TGTGCCACCAGCAGATCGAGGAGCGGACTAGCGGCAGACTACGAGCAGTACTTC
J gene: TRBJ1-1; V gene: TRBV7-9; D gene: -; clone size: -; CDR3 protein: CASSPQGPSRGTEAFF; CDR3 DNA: TGTGCCAGCAGCCCACAGGGACCTTCTAGGGGGACTGAAGCTTTCTTT
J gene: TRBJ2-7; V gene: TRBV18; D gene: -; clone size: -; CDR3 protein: CASSPGTTPYEQYF; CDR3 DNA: TGTGCCAGCTCACCCGGGACAACACCCTACGAGCAGTACTTC
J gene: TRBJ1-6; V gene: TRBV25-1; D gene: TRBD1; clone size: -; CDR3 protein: CASSAPGQGYNSPLHF; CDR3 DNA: TGTGCCAGCAGTGCTCCGGGACAGGGGTATAATTCACCCCTCCACTTT
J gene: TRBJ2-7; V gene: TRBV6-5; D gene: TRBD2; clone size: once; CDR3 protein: CASEREVSYEQYF; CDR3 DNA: TGTGCCAGCGAGCGGGAGGTCTCCTACGAGCAGTACTTC
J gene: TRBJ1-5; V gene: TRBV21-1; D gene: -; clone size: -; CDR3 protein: CASSIHREGTSDSNQPQHF; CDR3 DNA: TGTGCCAGCAGCATTCATCGAGAGGGTACGTCGGATAGCAATCAGCCCCAGCATTTT
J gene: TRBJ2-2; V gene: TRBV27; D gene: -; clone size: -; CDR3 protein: CASSLGQGLTGELFF; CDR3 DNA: TGTGCCAGCAGTTTAGGTCAGGGCCTCACCGGGGAGCTGTTTTTT
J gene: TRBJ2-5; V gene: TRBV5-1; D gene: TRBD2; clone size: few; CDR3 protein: CASSLGSGRFQETQYF; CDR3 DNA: TGCGCCAGCAGCTTGGGGAGCGGGAGGTTCCAAGAGACCCAGTACTTC
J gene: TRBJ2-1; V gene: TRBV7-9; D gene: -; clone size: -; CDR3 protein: CASSLSGSEQFF; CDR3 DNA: TGTGCCAGCAGCCTATCGGGTAGTGAGCAGTTCTTC
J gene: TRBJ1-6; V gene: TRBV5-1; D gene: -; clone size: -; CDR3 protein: CASSQGTYNSPLHF; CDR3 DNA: TGCGCCAGCAGTCAGGGGACCTATAATTCACCCCTCCACTTT
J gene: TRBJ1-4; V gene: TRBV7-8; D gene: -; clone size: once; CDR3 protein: CASSAHPQGGREKLFF; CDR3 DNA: TGTGCCAGCAGCGCACACCCACAGGGCGGGCGTGAAAAACTGTTTTTT
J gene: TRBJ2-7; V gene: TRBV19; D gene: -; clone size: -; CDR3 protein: CASSPTFLTYEQYF; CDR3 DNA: TGTGCCAGTAGCCCTACGTTCCTGACCTACGAGCAGTACTTC